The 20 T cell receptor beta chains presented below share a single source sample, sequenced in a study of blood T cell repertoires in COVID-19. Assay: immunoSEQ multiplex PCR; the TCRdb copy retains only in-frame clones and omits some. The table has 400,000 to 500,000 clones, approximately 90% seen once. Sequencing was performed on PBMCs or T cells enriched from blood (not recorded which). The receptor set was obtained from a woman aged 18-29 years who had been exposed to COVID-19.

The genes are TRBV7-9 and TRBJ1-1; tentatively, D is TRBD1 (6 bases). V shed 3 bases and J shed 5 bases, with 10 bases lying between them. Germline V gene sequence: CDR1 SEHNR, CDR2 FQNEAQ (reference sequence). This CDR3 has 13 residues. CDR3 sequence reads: CASSFHRATEAFF. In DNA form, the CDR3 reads TGTGCCAGCAGCTTCCACAGGGCGACTGAAGCTTTCTTT.

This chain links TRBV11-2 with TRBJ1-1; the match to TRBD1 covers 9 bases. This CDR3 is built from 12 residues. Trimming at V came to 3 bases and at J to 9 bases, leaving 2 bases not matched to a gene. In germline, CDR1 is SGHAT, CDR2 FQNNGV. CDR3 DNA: TGTGCCAGCAGCTTGACAGGGGGAAAAGCTTTCTTT. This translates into CASSLTGGKAFF.

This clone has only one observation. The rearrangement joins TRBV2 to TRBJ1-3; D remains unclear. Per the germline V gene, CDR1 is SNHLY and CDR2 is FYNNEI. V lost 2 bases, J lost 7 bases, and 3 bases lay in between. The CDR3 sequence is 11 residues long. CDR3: CASSELNTIYF. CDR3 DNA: TGTGCCAGCAGTGAACTGAACACCATATATTTT.

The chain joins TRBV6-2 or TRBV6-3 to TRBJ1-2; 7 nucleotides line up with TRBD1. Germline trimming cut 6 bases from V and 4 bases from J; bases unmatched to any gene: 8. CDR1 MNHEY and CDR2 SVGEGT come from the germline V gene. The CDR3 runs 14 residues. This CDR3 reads CASRYGQDLYGYTF. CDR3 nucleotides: TGTGCCAGCAGGTACGGACAGGACCTCTATGGCTACACCTTC.

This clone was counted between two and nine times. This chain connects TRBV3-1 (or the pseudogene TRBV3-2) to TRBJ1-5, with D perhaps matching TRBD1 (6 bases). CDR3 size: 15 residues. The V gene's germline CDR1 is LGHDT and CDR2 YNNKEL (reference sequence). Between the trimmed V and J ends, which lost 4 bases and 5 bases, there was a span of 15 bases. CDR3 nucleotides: TGTGCCAGCAGCCGAATACAGGGTTCATATCAGCCCCAGCATTTT. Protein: CASSRIQGSYQPQHF.

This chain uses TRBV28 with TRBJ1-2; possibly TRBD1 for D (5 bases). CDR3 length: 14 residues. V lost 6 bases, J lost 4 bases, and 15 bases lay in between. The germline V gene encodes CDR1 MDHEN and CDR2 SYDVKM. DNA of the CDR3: TGTGCCAGCAGCCTCCTCCAGGGATCCTATGGCTACACCTTC. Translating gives CASSLLQGSYGYTF.

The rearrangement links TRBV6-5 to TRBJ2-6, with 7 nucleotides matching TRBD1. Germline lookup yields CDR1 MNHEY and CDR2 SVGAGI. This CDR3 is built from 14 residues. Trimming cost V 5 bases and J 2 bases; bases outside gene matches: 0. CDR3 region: CASSTGAGANVLTF. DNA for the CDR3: TGTGCCAGCAGTACAGGGGCTGGGGCCAACGTCCTGACTTTC.

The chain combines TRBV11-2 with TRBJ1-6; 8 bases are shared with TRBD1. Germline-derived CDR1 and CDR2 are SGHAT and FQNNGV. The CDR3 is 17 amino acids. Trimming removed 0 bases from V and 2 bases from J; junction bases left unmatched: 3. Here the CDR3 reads CASSLELRGPYNSPLHF. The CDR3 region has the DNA TGTGCCAGCAGCTTAGAACTCAGGGGGCCCTATAATTCACCCCTCCACTTT.

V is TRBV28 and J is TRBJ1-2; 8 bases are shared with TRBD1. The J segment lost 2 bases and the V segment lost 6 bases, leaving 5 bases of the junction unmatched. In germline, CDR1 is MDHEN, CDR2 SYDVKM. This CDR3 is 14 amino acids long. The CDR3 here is CASRQTGVNYGYTF. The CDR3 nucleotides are TGTGCCAGCAGGCAGACAGGGGTCAACTATGGCTACACCTTC.

The CDR3 DNA reads TGCGCCAGCAGCCAAGTCTGGAGGGATACGCAGTATTTT. Translating it yields CASSQVWRDTQYF. The rearrangement joins TRBV4-1 to TRBJ2-3; tentative D call: TRBD2 (5 bases). The CDR3 runs to 13 residues. Germline V gene data show CDR1 as MGHRA and CDR2 as YSYEKL. Between the trimmed V and J ends, which lost 1 base and 6 bases, there was a span of 8 bases.

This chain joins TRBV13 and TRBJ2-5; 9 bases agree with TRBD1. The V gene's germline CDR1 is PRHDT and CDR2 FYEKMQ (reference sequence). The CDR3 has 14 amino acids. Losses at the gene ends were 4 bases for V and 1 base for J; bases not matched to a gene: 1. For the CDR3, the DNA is TGTGCCAGCAGCTCGGGACAGGGCCAAGAGACCCAGTACTTC. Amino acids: CASSSGQGQETQYF.

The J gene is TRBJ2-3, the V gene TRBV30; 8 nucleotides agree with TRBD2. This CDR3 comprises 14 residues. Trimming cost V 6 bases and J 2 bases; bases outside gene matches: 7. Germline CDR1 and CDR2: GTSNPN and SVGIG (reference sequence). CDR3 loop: CACNSGGLTDTQYF. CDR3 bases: TGTGCCTGTAACTCGGGGGGGCTCACAGATACGCAGTATTTT.

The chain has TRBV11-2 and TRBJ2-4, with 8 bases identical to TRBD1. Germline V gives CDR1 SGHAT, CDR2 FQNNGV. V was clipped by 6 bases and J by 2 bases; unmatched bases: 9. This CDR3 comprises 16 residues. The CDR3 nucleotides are TGTGCCAGCAGTGATAACAGGGGGAGATCCAAAAACATTCAGTACTTC. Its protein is CASSDNRGRSKNIQYF.

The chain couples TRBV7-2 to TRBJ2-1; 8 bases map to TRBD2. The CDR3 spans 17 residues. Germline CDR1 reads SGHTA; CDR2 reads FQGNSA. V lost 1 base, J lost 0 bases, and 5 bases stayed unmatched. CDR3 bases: TGTGCCAGCAGCTTAGTCCGGGCGGGGGGCTCCTACAATGAGCAGTTCTTC. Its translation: CASSLVRAGGSYNEQFF.

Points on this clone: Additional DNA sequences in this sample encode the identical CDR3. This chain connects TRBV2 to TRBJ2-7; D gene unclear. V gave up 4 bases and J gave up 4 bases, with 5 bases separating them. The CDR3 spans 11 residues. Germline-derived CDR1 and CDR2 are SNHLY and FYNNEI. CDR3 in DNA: TGTGCCAGCAGTGCCCTGTACGAGCAGTACTTC. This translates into CASSALYEQYF. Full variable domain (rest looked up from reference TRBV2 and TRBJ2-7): EPEVTQTPSHQVTQMGQEVILRCVPISNHLYFYWYRQILGQKVEFLVSFYNNEISEKSEIFDDQFSVERPDGSNFTLKIRSTKLEDSAMYFCASSALYEQYFGPGTRLTVT.

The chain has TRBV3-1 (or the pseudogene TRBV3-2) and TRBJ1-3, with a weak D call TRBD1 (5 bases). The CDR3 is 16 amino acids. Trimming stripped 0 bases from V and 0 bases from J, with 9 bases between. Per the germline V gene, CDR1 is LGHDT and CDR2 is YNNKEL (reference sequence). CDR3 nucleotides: TGTGCCAGCAGCCAAGATAGGGGCAGCTCTGGAAACACCATATATTTT. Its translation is CASSQDRGSSGNTIYF.

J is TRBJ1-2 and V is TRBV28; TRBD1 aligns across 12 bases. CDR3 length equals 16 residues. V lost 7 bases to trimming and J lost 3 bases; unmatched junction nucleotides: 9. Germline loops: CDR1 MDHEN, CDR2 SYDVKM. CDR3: CASTLGQGAAYYGYTF. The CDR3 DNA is TGTGCCAGCACCCTGGGACAGGGGGCTGCTTACTATGGCTACACCTTC.

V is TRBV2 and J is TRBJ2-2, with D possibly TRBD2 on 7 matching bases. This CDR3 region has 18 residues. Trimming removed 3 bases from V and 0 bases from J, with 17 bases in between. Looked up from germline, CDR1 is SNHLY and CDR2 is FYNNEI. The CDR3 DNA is TGTGCCAGCAGTGAGGGGGGGCCACTAGCTCCGAACACCGGGGAGCTGTTTTTT. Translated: CASSEGGPLAPNTGELFF.

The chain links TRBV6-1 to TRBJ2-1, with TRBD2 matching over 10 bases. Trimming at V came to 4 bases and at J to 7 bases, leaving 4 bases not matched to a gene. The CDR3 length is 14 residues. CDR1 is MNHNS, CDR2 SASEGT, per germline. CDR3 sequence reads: CASSVAGGRNEQFF. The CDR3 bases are TGTGCCAGCAGTGTAGCGGGAGGTAGAAATGAGCAGTTCTTC.

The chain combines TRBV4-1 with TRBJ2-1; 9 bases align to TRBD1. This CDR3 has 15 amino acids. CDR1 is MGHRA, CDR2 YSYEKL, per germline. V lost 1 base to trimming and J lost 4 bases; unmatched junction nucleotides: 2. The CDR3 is CASSQGDRAYNEQFF. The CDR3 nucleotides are TGCGCCAGCAGCCAAGGGGACAGGGCTTACAATGAGCAGTTCTTC.